This T cell receptor beta chain was captured by sequencing in a study of T cell changes during pregnancy in multiple sclerosis. The protocol was immunoSEQ multiplex PCR, while the TCRdb copy is restricted to in-frame clones and leaves out a portion. The sample consists of 80,000 to 95,000 clones, over 85% of them appearing once. The germline CDR1 and CDR2 sequences are MDHEN and SYDVKM. Losses at the gene ends were 4 bases for V and 3 bases for J; bases not matched to a gene: 3. The CDR3 length is 15 residues. The origin of this receptor is a female donor in good health, enrolled as a control in a pregnancy study. Here the sequenced sample was peripheral blood, taken in the third trimester of pregnancy. The rearrangement uses TRBV28 and TRBJ2-1, with 10 bases lining up with TRBD1. The CDR3 region is CASSSGTGDYNEQFF. CDR3 bases: TGTGCCAGCAGTTCAGGGACAGGGGACTACAATGAGCAGTTCTTC.